The clone carrying this T cell receptor (beta chain) was seen more than once but under ten times. Antigen specificity is unknown. Sequencing of TCR beta drew on CD8+ and CD4+ T cells from blood. The CD8+ and CD4+ T cells were negatively isolated, with the TEMRA cells enriched by FACS. This entry is derived from a study of CD8 T cells in Susac syndrome. RNA amounts of 0.5 to 1 ug underwent reverse transcription with random hexamers. Coverage of TCR beta CDR3 amplification by immunoSEQ multiplex PCR extended to 54 Vbeta and 13 Jbeta. TCRdb fed the immunoSEQ multiplex PCR reads into MiXCR, producing one record per CDR3 protein. This table holds tens of thousands of distinct CDR3 sequences, roughly 91% found once. CDR1 is DFQATT and CDR2 is SNEGSKA in the germline V gene (reference sequence). The trim removed 5 bases at V and 3 bases at J, leaving 3 bases unmatched. The CDR3 is made up of 13 amino acids.

Findings of the study overall: CD4+ T cell repertoires in Susac syndrome lacked clonal expansion.

This sequence originates from a human donor with Susac syndrome. This chain links TRBV20-1 with TRBJ2-7, with TRBD2 matching 11 bases. The sample consisted of CD4+ T cells from PBMCs. CDR3 sequence reads: CSAPSGGRYEQYF. CDR3 coding DNA: TGCAGTGCTCCTAGCGGGGGGCGCTACGAGCAGTACTTC.